This T cell receptor beta chain was recorded in a study of blood T cell repertoires in COVID-19. Here immunoSEQ multiplex PCR was the method, and the copy in TCRdb shows in-frame clones only, minus some. Seen here are fewer than 250,000 clones, around 86% observed once, and the top ten hold approximately 2.1%. Per germline, CDR1 SGHTA and CDR2 FQGTGA. This CDR3 is 16 amino acids long. Between the trimmed V and J ends, which lost 3 bases and 0 bases, there was a span of 12 bases. This chain connects TRBV7-3 to TRBJ2-1, with a tentative D call TRBD2 (5 bases). Specimen: PBMCs or T cells enriched from blood (not recorded which). This clonotype was sampled from a woman between 50 and 59 years old who had recovered from COVID-19. In DNA, the CDR3 is TGTGCCAGCAGCTTTGCTAGCACTAGCTCCTACAATGAGCAGTTCTTC. The encoded protein is CASSFASTSSYNEQFF.